Below are 26 T cell receptor beta chains sequenced from a single sample in a study of blood T cell repertoires in COVID-19. Method: immunoSEQ multiplex PCR; TCRdb's copy keeps in-frame clones and lacks some. The sample includes about 70,000 clones, about 84% of them seen just once. The sample comprised peripheral blood. The receptors shown here come from a woman aged 55-70 years with acute or convalescent COVID-19.

This chain uses TRBV5-1 with TRBJ1-2, with TRBD1 matching over 7 bases. The CDR3 totals 14 residues. V was pared by 5 bases and J by 8 bases, with 12 bases of the junction left unmatched. Per germline, CDR1 SGHRS and CDR2 YFSETQ. The DNA for the CDR3 is TGCGCCAGCAGTTGGGGACAGCTCCAAGAGGGCTACACCTTC. Its translation: CASSWGQLQEGYTF. Together with reference TRBV5-1 and TRBJ1-2, the CDR3 gives the full variable domain: KAGVTQTPRYLIKTRGQQVTLSCSPISGHRSVSWYQQTPGQGLQFLFEYFSETQRNKGNFPGRFSGRQFSNSRSEMNVSTLELGDSALYLCASSWGQLQEGYTFGSGTRLTVV.

The V gene is TRBV30, the J gene TRBJ1-6, with 10 bases aligning to TRBD1. Germline assignment: CDR1 GTSNPN and CDR2 SVGIG (reference sequence). The CDR3 consists of 15 residues. Trimming took 4 bases from V and 9 from J; bases not matched to a gene: 9. The CDR3 DNA is TGTGCCTGGAAAGGTGGAGGACAGGGGGGTTCACCCCTCCACTTT. This codes for CAWKGGGQGGSPLHF.

This clone showed up just a few times. CDR3 amino acids: CASSQWQGSYTF. CDR3 coding DNA: TGTGCCAGCAGCCAATGGCAGGGTAGCTACACCTTC. The chain joins TRBV16 to TRBJ1-2, with D possibly TRBD1 on 5 matching bases. The CDR3 has 12 amino acids. V was pared by 1 base and J by 9 bases, with 9 bases between. In germline, CDR1 is KGHSY, CDR2 FQNENV. Combining the CDR3 with reference TRBV16 and TRBJ1-2 gives the whole variable domain GEEVAQTPKHLVRGEGQKAKLYCAPIKGHSYVFWYQQVLKNEFKFLISFQNENVFDETGMPKERFSAKCLPNSPCSLEIQATKLEDSAVYFCASSQWQGSYTFGSGTRLTVV.

This chain uses TRBV6-5 with TRBJ1-2; D unresolved. Looked up from germline, CDR1 is MNHEY and CDR2 is SVGAGI. This CDR3 contains 13 residues. Trimming cost V 8 bases and J 0 bases, with 10 bases left between them. CDR3 residues: CASASSANYGYTF. The DNA for the CDR3 is TGTGCCAGCGCCTCCTCAGCTAACTATGGCTACACCTTC.

The V gene is TRBV14, the J gene TRBJ1-2, with unresolved D. The CDR3 consists of 16 residues. Germline V gene lookup returns CDR1 SGHDN and CDR2 FVKESK. V lost 0 bases, J lost 2 bases, and 13 bases lay in between. CDR3 in DNA: TGTGCCAGCAGCCAAGACTTCGAAGAGCCCAACTATGGCTACACCTTC. It encodes CASSQDFEEPNYGYTF.

The chain carries TRBV2 and TRBJ2-7; possible D gene TRBD2, 6 bases. CDR3 length: 14 amino acids. Trimming cost V 3 bases and J 6 bases, with 15 bases left between them. Germline V gene lookup returns CDR1 SNHLY and CDR2 FYNNEI. CDR3 in amino acids: CASSDNGRGSEQYF. DNA of the CDR3: TGTGCCAGCAGTGATAACGGGAGAGGTAGCGAGCAGTACTTC.

This chain joins TRBV6-5 and TRBJ1-3; D is possibly TRBD1 (5 bases). This CDR3 comprises 14 residues. CDR1 is MNHEY and CDR2 is SVGAGI in the germline V gene. Trimming cost V 2 bases and J 16 bases, with 21 bases left between them. The CDR3 sequence: CASSYQTNVGLMYF. CDR3 nucleotide sequence: TGTGCCAGCAGTTACCAAACCAACGTGGGGCTTATGTATTTT.

This clone was counted a few times. V gene TRBV18 combines with J gene TRBJ1-1; D not resolved. The length of the CDR3 is 14 residues. The germline gives CDR1 KGHSH, CDR2 LQKENI. The V end was cut by 4 bases, the J end by 1 base, with 10 bases between. The chain's CDR3 is CASSQSPRNTEAFF. CDR3 nucleotides: TGTGCCAGCTCACAAAGCCCCCGGAACACTGAAGCTTTCTTT.

The V gene is TRBV3-1 (or the pseudogene TRBV3-2), the J gene TRBJ2-5; perhaps TRBD2 as D (6 bases). The germline V gene encodes CDR1 LGHDT and CDR2 YNNKEL (reference sequence). Trimming left V 1 base short and J 2 bases short, with 11 bases between. This CDR3 is 15 amino acids long. CDR3 protein: CASSQAGGPQETQYF. CDR3 bases: TGTGCCAGCAGCCAAGCCGGGGGACCTCAAGAGACCCAGTACTTC.

V gene TRBV2 combines with J gene TRBJ2-1, with 8 bases matching TRBD2. CDR3 length: 15 residues. The junction had 5 bases not matched to a gene; V was cut back by 7 bases and J by 0 bases. Germline V gene data show CDR1 as SNHLY and CDR2 as FYNNEI. The CDR3: CASKVAGSSYNEQFF. Written as DNA, the CDR3 is TGTGCCAGCAAAGTAGCGGGAAGCTCCTACAATGAGCAGTTCTTC. The whole variable domain, remainder taken from reference TRBV2 and TRBJ2-1, is EPEVTQTPSHQVTQMGQEVILRCVPISNHLYFYWYRQILGQKVEFLVSFYNNEISEKSEIFDDQFSVERPDGSNFTLKIRSTKLEDSAMYFCASKVAGSSYNEQFFGPGTRLTVL.

This chain links TRBV9 with TRBJ1-1; 7 bases line up with TRBD1. The ends lost 4 bases at V and 5 bases at J; junction bases unmatched: 11. Germline assignment: CDR1 SGDLS and CDR2 YYNGEE. This CDR3 is built from 15 residues. DNA of the CDR3: TGTGCCAGCAGCAAAGGGTACCAGGGGGGTACTGAAGCTTTCTTT. Translating it yields CASSKGYQGGTEAFF.

The V and J genes are TRBV3-1 (or the pseudogene TRBV3-2) and TRBJ1-2; D gene ambiguous. Trimming cost V 7 bases and J 8 bases, with 17 bases left between them. Germline CDR1 LGHDT, CDR2 YNNKEL (reference sequence). The CDR3 runs 13 residues. CDR3 sequence: CASKAVASEGYTF. CDR3 nucleotide sequence: TGTGCCAGCAAGGCGGTAGCTTCTGAGGGCTACACCTTC.

The rearrangement uses TRBV6-4 and TRBJ1-2; D is uncertain. The CDR3 is 10 amino acids. Trimming removed 5 bases at V and 5 bases at J, with 3 bases between. The germline V gene has CDR1 MRHNA and CDR2 SNTAGT. The CDR3 region has the DNA TGTGCCAGCAGTCAGTATGGCTACACCTTC. Protein sequence: CASSQYGYTF.

The gene calls are TRBV29-1 and TRBJ1-1; TRBD1 agrees at 8 bases. J was trimmed by 7 bases and V by 3 bases; bases with no gene match: 13. This CDR3 is 15 amino acids long. CDR1 SQVTM and CDR2 ANQGSEA come from the germline V gene. CDR3 region: CSVDRALQGEGEAFF. The DNA for the CDR3 is TGCAGCGTTGATCGAGCTTTACAGGGGGAGGGTGAAGCTTTCTTT. The whole variable domain, remainder taken from reference TRBV29-1 and TRBJ1-1, is SAVISQKPSRDICQRGTSLTIQCQVDSQVTMMFWYRQQPGQSLTLIATANQGSEATYESGFVIDKFPISRPNLTFSTLTVSNMSPEDSSIYLCSVDRALQGEGEAFFGQGTRLTVV.

The chain links TRBV7-2 to TRBJ1-5; 9 bases agree with TRBD1. The CDR3 totals 17 residues. Unmatched junction bases numbered 8, after V lost 5 bases and J lost 0 bases. Germline V gene lookup returns CDR1 SGHTA and CDR2 FQGNSA. The CDR3 bases are TGTGCCAGCAGCGCCCGGGACAGGGCTTATAGCAATCAGCCCCAGCATTTT. It codes for CASSARDRAYSNQPQHF.

V is TRBV12-3 or TRBV12-4 and J is TRBJ2-1; D is perhaps TRBD2 (6 bases). V gave up 7 bases and J gave up 7 bases, with 14 bases separating them. The CDR3 has 13 residues. The CDR3 region has the DNA TGTGCCAGCAACTCACTAGCCAAGAATGAGCAGTTCTTC. Protein: CASNSLAKNEQFF.

As to this clone: Other nucleotide sequences in the sample specify the same CDR3. J is TRBJ1-3 and V is TRBV7-9; tentatively, D is TRBD1 (6 bases). The CDR3 loop spans 15 amino acids. V lost 5 bases to trimming and J lost 0 bases, with 11 bases between them. Per germline, CDR1 SEHNR and CDR2 FQNEAQ (reference sequence). The CDR3 DNA reads as TGTGCCAGCAGCCCGACAGGAAACTCTGGAAACACCATATATTTT. Its protein is CASSPTGNSGNTIYF.

This chain connects TRBV27 to TRBJ2-7; unclear D gene. Trimming removed 0 bases from V and 11 bases from J, with 11 bases in between. The CDR3 consists of 12 residues. Germline lookup yields CDR1 MNHEY and CDR2 SMNVEV (reference sequence). CDR3 loop: CASSLSGRQEYF. The DNA for the CDR3 is TGTGCCAGCAGTTTATCAGGCCGCCAGGAGTACTTC.

In DNA form, the CDR3 reads TGTGCCAGCAGCCAAGATATCGGGGAAGGGAATAATGAAAAACTGTTTTTT. Translation gives CASSQDIGEGNNEKLFF. The V and J genes are TRBV4-2 and TRBJ1-4; D gene ambiguous. Germline CDR1 and CDR2: LGHNA and YNFKEQ. CDR3 length: 17 residues. Trimming removed 0 bases at V and 4 bases at J, with 15 bases between.

This CDR3 is CASNGQSFDGYTF. CDR3 bases: TGTGCCAGCAACGGACAGAGCTTTGATGGCTACACCTTC. The chain is built from TRBV2 and TRBJ1-2; possibly TRBD1 for D (6 bases). V was cut by 7 bases and J by 6 bases, with 15 bases left in between. Per the germline V gene, CDR1 is SNHLY and CDR2 is FYNNEI. This CDR3 contains 13 residues.

The gene calls are TRBV13 and TRBJ2-5; TRBD1 matches 7 bases. Per germline, CDR1 PRHDT and CDR2 FYEKMQ (reference sequence). The CDR3 has 16 amino acids. V was pared by 4 bases and J by 4 bases, with 12 bases of the junction left unmatched. CDR3 bases: TGTGCCAGCAGCTCCAGACGACAGGGATCGTTAGAGACCCAGTACTTC. Protein product: CASSSRRQGSLETQYF.

The rearrangement joins TRBV19 to TRBJ1-1; 7 bases line up with TRBD1. The germline gives CDR1 LNHDA, CDR2 SQIVND (reference sequence). The CDR3 covers 13 residues. The J segment lost 1 base and the V segment lost 8 bases, leaving 4 bases of the junction unmatched. The CDR3 loop is CASLRDRNTEAFF. Here the CDR3 DNA reads TGTGCCAGTCTCCGGGACAGGAACACTGAAGCTTTCTTT.

The chain carries TRBV5-1 and TRBJ2-3; a possible D gene is TRBD1 (5 bases). Germline loops: CDR1 SGHRS, CDR2 YFSETQ. Trimming stripped 2 bases from V and 9 bases from J, with 10 bases between. The CDR3 has 12 residues. In DNA form, the CDR3 reads TGCGCCAGCAGCTTACCAGGGAACACGCAGTATTTT. Protein sequence: CASSLPGNTQYF.

This chain connects TRBV7-9 to TRBJ2-6; 7 bases are shared with TRBD1. This CDR3 spans 17 amino acids. Germline loops: CDR1 SEHNR, CDR2 FQNEAQ (reference sequence). With V trimmed by 7 bases and J by 0 bases, 9 bases remained unmatched. CDR3 in amino acids: CASIPQGVFSGANVLTF. CDR3 in DNA: TGTGCCAGCATCCCCCAGGGGGTTTTCTCTGGGGCCAACGTCCTGACTTTC.

The gene calls are TRBV24-1 and TRBJ2-1, with TRBD1 matching over 11 bases. This CDR3 comprises 17 residues. V shed 4 bases and J 9 bases; nucleotides not matched to a gene: 13. Germline CDR1 and CDR2: KGHDR and SFDVKD. CDR3: CATSEGQGVKGWSEQFF. The DNA of the CDR3 is TGTGCCACCAGTGAGGGACAGGGGGTAAAGGGGTGGTCTGAGCAGTTCTTC.

The gene calls are TRBV7-2 and TRBJ2-7; the match to TRBD2 covers 8 bases. There are 16 residues in the CDR3. V gave up 5 bases and J gave up 0 bases; unmatched junction bases: 9. Germline CDR1 reads SGHTA; CDR2 reads FQGNSA. The CDR3 coding sequence is TGTGCCAGCAGCCTCCGGGCGGGGGGTTCCTCCTACGAGCAGTACTTC. Protein: CASSLRAGGSSYEQYF.